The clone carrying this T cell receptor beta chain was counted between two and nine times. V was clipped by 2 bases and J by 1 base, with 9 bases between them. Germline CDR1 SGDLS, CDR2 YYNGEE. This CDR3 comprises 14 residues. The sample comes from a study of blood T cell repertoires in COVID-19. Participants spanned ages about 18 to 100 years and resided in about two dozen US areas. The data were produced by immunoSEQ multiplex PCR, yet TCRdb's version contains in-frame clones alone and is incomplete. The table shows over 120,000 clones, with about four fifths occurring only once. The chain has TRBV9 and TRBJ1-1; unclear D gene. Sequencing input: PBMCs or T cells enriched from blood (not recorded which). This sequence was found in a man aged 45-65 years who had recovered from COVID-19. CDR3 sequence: CASSVQAGNTEAFF. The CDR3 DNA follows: TGTGCCAGCAGCGTTCAAGCAGGGAACACTGAAGCTTTCTTT.